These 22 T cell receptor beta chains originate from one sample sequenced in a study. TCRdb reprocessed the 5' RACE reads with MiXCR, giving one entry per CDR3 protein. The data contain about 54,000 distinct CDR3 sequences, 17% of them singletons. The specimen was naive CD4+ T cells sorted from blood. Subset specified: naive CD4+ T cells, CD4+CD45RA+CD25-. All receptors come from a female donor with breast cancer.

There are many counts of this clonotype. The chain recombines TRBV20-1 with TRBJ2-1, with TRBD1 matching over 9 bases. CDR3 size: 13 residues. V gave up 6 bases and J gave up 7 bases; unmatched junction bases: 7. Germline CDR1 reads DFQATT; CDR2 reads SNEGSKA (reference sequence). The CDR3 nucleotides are TGCAGTGCCGGGGACAGGGAAGGGAATGAGCAGTTCTTC. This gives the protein CSAGDREGNEQFF.

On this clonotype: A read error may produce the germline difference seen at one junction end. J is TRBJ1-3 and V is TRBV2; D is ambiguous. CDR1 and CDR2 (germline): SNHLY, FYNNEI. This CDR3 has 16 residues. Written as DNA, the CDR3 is TGTGCCAGCAGTGAGCAGCAACCCAGCGCTGGAAACACCATATGTTTT. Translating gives CASSEQQPSAGNTICF. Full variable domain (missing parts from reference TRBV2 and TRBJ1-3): EPEVTQTPSHQVTQMGQEVILRCVPISNHLYFYWYRQILGQKVEFLVSFYNNEISEKSEIFDDQFSVERPDGSNFTLKIRSTKLEDSAMYFCASSEQQPSAGNTICFGEGSWLTVV.

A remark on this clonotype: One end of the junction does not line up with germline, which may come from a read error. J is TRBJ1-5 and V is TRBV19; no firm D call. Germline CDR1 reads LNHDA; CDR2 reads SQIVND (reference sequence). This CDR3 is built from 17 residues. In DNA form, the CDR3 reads TGTGCCAGTAGTATTAAAGTTGCGACTATATCGGGTCAGCCCCGGCATTTT. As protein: CASSIKVATISGQPRHF.

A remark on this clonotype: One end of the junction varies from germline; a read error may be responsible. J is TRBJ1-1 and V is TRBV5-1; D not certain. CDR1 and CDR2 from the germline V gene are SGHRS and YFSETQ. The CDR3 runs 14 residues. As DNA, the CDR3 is TGCGCCAGCGGCTTGAACGTCGAGAACACCGAAGCTTTCTTT. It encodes CASGLNVENTEAFF.

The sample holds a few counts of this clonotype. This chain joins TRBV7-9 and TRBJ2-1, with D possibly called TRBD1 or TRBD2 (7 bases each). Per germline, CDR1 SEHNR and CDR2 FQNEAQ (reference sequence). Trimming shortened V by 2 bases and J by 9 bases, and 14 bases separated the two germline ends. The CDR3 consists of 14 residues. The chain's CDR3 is CASSLQGGAIEQFF. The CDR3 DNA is TGTGCCAGCAGCTTACAGGGGGGGGCTATTGAGCAGTTCTTC.

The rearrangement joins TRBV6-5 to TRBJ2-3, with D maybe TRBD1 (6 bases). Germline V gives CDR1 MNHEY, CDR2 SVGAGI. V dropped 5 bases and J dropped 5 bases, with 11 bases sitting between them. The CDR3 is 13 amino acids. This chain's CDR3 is CASSLYREDTQYF. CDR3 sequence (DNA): TGTGCCAGCAGTCTTTACAGGGAAGATACGCAGTATTTT.

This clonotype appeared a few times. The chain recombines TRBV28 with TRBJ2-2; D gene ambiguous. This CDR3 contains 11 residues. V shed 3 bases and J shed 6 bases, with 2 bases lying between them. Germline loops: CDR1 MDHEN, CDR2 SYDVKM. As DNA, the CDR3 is TGTGCCAGCAGTTTGGCCGGGGAGCTGTTTTTT. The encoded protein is CASSLAGELFF. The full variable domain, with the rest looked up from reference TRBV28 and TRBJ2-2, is DVKVTQSSRYLVKRTGEKVFLECVQDMDHENMFWYRQDPGLGLRLIYFSYDVKMKEKGDIPEGYSVSREKKERFSLILESASTNQTSMYLCASSLAGELFFGEGSRLTVL.

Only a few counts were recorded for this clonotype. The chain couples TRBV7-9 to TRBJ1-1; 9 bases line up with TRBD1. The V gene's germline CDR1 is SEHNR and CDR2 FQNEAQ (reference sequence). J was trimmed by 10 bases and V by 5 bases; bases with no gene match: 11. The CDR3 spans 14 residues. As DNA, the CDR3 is TGTGCCAGCAGCGCCACAGGGGGCGATGGGGTAGCTTTCTTT. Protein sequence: CASSATGGDGVAFF.

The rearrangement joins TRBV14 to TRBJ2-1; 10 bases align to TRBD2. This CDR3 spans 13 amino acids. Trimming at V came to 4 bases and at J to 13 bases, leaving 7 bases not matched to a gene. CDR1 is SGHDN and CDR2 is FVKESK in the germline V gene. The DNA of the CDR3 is TGTGCCAGCAGCCTCATAGCGGGAGGTATCCAGTTCTTC. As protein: CASSLIAGGIQFF.

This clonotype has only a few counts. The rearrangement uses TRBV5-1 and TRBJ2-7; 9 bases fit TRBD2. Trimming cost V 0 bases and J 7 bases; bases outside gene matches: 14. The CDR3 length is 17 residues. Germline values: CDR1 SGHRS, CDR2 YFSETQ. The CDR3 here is CASSLDPLSGRVWEQYF. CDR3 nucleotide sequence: TGCGCCAGCAGCTTGGACCCCCTTAGCGGGAGAGTGTGGGAGCAGTACTTC.

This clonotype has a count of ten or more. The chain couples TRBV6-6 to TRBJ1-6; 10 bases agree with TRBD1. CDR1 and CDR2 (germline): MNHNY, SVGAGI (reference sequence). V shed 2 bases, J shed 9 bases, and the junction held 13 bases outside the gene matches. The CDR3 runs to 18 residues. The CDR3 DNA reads TGTGCCAGCAGTTACAAGCGGGACAGGGGAGGGTTTGGTTCACCCCTCCACTTT. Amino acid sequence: CASSYKRDRGGFGSPLHF.

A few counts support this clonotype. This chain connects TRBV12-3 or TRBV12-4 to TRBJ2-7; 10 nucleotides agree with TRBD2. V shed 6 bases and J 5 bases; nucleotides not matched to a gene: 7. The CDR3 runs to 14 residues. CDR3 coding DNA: TGTGCCAGCAGCATCACTAGCGGGATAAACGAGCAGTACTTC. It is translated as CASSITSGINEQYF.

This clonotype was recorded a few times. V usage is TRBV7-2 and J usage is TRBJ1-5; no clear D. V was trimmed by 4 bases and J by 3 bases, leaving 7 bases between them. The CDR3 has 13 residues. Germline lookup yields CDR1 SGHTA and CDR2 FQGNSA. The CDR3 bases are TGTGCCAGCAGCTCGAGACCCAATCAGCCCCAGCATTTT. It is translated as CASSSRPNQPQHF.

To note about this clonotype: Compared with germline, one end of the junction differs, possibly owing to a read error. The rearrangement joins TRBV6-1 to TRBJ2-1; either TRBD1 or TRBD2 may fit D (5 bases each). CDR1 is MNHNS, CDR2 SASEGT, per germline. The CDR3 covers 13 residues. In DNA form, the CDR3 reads TGTGCCAGCAGTCGGGACGCAGACAATGAGCTGTTCTTC. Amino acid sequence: CASSRDADNELFF.

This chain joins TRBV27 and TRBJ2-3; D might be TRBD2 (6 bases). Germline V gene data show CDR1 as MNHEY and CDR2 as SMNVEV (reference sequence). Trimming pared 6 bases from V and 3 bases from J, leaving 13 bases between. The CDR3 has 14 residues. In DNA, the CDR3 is TGTGCCAGCAGAGTGGGGGGTGTTACAGATACGCAGTATTTT. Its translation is CASRVGGVTDTQYF.

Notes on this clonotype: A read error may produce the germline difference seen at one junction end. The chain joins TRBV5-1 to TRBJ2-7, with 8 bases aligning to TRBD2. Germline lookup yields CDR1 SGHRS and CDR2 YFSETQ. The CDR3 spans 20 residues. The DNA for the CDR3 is TGCGCCAGCAGCTCCCAGGCGGGAGGCTCACTAATGGAAAGCTCCTACGAGCAGTGCTTC. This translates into CASSSQAGGSLMESSYEQCF.

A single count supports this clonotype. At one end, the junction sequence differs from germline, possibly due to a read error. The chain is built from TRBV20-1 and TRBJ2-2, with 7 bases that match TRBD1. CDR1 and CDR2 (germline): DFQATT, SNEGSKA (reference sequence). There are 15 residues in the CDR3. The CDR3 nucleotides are TGCAGTGCTAGGGGACAGTGGTCCAACACCGGGGAGCTGTCTTTT. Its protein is CSARGQWSNTGELSF.

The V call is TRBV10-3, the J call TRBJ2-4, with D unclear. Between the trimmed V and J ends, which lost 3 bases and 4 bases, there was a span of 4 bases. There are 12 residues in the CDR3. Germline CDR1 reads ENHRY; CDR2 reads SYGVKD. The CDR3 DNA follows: TGTGCCATCAGTGAAGGGAAAAACATTCAGTACTTC. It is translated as CAISEGKNIQYF.

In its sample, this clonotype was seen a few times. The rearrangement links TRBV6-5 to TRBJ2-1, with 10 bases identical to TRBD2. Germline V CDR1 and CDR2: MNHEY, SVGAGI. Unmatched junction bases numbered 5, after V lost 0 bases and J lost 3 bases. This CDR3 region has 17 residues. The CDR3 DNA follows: TGTGCCAGCAGTTACTCGCCCCTAGCGGGAGTCTACAATGAGCAGTTCTTC. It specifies CASSYSPLAGVYNEQFF.

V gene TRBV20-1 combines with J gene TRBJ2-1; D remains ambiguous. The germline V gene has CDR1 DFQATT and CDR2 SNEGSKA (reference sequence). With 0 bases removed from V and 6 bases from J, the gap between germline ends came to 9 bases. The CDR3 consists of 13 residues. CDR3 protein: CSARDPLLNEQFF. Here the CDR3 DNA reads TGCAGTGCTAGAGATCCCCTCCTCAATGAGCAGTTCTTC.

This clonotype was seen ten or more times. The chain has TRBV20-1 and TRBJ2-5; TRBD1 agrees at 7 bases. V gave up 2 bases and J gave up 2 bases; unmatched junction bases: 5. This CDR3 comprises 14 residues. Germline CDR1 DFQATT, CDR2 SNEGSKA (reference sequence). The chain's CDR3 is CSARSGQEQETQYF. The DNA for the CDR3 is TGCAGTGCTAGATCTGGACAGGAGCAAGAGACCCAGTACTTC.

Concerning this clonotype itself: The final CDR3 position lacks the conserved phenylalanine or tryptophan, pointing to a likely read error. The CDR3 DNA reads as TGTGCCAGCAGGCCACTAGCCTGGGACGAGAGGGATGAGCAGTTCTGC. This translates into CASRPLAWDERDEQFC. The chain recombines TRBV27 with TRBJ2-1, with D perhaps matching TRBD2 (6 bases). This CDR3 comprises 16 residues. V lost 6 bases and J lost 8, with 23 bases in between. The germline V gene has CDR1 MNHEY and CDR2 SMNVEV (reference sequence).